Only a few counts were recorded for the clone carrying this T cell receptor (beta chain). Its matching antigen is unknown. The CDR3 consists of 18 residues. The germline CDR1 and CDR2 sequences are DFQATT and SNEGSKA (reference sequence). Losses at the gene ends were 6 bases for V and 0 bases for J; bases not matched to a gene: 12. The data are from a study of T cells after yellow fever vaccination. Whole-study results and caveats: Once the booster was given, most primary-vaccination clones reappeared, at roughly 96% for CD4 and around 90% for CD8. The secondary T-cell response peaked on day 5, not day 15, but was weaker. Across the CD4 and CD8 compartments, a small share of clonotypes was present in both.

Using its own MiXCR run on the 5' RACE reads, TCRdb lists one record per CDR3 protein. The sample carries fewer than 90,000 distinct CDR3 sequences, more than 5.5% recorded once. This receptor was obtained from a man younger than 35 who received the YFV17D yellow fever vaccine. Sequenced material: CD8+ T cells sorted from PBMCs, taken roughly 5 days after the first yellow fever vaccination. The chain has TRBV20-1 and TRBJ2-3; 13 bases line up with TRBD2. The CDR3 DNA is TGCAGTGCCTCAACTAGCGGGGGGGGGGCGGCTAGCACAGATACGCAGTATTTT. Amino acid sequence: CSASTSGGGAASTDTQYF.